The sequence of this TCR beta chain was determined in a study of OX40 agonist ivuxolimab in advanced cancers. Study outcomes and limitations: Doses of 0.1 to 3.0 mg/kg were accompanied by clonal expansion of CD4+ and CD8+ blood T cells by week 6. Among some nonresponders, normalized T-cell clonal expansion was also low. More expanded clones were found, on average, in CD8+ than in CD4+ T cells.

V dropped 8 bases and J dropped 6 bases, with 17 bases sitting between them. From germline, CDR1 is SGHRS and CDR2 YFSETQ. The CDR3 covers 13 residues. As concerns this clone: Antigen unknown.

The protocol was immunoSEQ multiplex PCR, while the TCRdb copy is restricted to in-frame clones and leaves out a portion. Found here are 25,000 to 35,000 clones, over 60% of them singletons; the top ten hold around 21%. The genes are TRBV5-1 and TRBJ1-1, with D possibly being TRBD1 (5 bases). Sample: CD4+ or CD8+ T cells sorted from blood, taken in a trial of the OX40 agonist ivuxolimab. This TCR was sampled from an adult with an advanced solid tumor such as melanoma, head and neck, liver or kidney cancer. CDR3 sequence reads: CASSEGFVSEAFF. CDR3 coding DNA: TGCGCCAGTAGTGAGGGGTTCGTGTCTGAAGCTTTCTTT.